This record concerns one T cell receptor (beta chain) sequence. Its target is unknown. The source of the sample is a study of PD-1 blockade in classical Hodgkin lymphoma. On the study more broadly: On a schedule of every 2 weeks, patients received nivolumab 3 mg/kg intravenously. Study conclusions and caveats: According to reports, newly diagnosed patients had lower baseline TCR diversity than healthy donors, and relapsed/refractory patients had lower baseline TCR diversity still. CD4+ TCR diversity rose significantly by C4D1, and CD8+ TCR diversity did not.

Repertoires were generated with immunoSEQ multiplex PCR, while TCRdb's copy carries only in-frame clones and drops some. The sample yields tens of thousands of clones, approximately 76% seen once. Sample time point: cycle 4 day 1 (C4D1), after more than five weeks of nivolumab. Brentuximab vedotin exposure varied among the patients, all of whom had relapsed after autologous stem cell transplantation. Trimming at V came to 0 bases and at J to 5 bases, leaving 4 bases not matched to a gene. This CDR3 is built from 15 residues. In germline, CDR1 is LGHNA, CDR2 YNFKEQ. V usage is TRBV4-2 and J usage is TRBJ2-7; 10 positions match TRBD2. The sequence was obtained from a human donor with classical Hodgkin lymphoma. Source: peripheral blood mononuclear cells (PBMCs), taken before the fourth cycle of nivolumab. CDR3 amino acids: CASSQESLAGDEQYF. CDR3 sequence (DNA): TGTGCCAGCAGCCAAGAGAGTCTAGCGGGAGACGAGCAGTACTTC.